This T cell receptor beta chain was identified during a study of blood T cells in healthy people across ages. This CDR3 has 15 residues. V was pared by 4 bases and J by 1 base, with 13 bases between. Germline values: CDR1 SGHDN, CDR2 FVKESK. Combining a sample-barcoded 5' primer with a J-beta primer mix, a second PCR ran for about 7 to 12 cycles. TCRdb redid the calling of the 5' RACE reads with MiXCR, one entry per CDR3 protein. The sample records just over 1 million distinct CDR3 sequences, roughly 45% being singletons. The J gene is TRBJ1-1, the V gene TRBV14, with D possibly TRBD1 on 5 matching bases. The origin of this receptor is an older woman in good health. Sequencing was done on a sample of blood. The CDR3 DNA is TGTGCCAGCAGCCCCCCAGGACATACGAACACTGAAGCTTTCTTT. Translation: CASSPPGHTNTEAFF.